The sample holds many counts of the clone carrying this T cell receptor beta chain. Antigen specificity is unknown. The data were taken from a study of post-analysis software for immune sequencing data. The study, taken as a whole, reports: In multiple sclerosis, normalized Chao1 diversity was significantly below that of controls.

Unique molecular identifiers featured in each of the TCR beta cDNA libraries. TCRdb reprocessed the PCR reads with MiXCR, giving one entry per CDR3 protein. The sample includes over 700,000 distinct CDR3 sequences, 25% to 30% of them seen just once. Sequencing was done on a sample of blood. This sequence originates from a girl aged 5 to 17 with multiple sclerosis.

The DNA of the CDR3 is TGTGCCAGCAGCTTAGGTAGTTTCCGGAACATTCAGTACTTC. Amino acids: CASSLGSFRNIQYF. V gene TRBV7-2 combines with J gene TRBJ2-4; D gene uncertain. CDR3 length: 14 residues. Germline V CDR1 and CDR2: SGHTA, FQGNSA. V dropped 1 base and J dropped 7 bases, with 11 bases sitting between them.